The T cell receptor (beta chain) described here comes from a study of T cell responses to AZD1222 COVID-19 vaccine. Study-wide findings and caveats: Researchers report vaccine-associated CD4 TCRs spanning spike, with dominance at 160-218 and 743-854.

Clones were sequenced by immunoSEQ multiplex PCR, and TCRdb holds only the in-frame ones, with some missing. The sample has tens of thousands of clones; roughly 88% are singletons. Germline loops: CDR1 MNHEY, CDR2 SVGEGT. V dropped 5 bases and J dropped 3; count of bases not matched to a gene: 19. The CDR3 spans 19 residues. Concerning this clone: Its cognate antigen is unknown.

The source is an adult in good health. The starting material was peripheral blood, obtained on day 0 of AZD1222 vaccination. The V gene is TRBV6-2 or TRBV6-3, the J gene TRBJ1-5; 7 bases map to TRBD1. The CDR3 loop reads CASSPGPIPGQLFNQPQHF. The CDR3 bases are TGTGCCAGCAGTCCGGGACCCATCCCGGGACAGCTCTTCAATCAGCCCCAGCATTTT.